This T cell receptor (beta chain) came from a study of neurological immune-mediated disorders. This clonotype showed up many times. Its target is not known. Findings and caveats of the study: While HTLV-1-associated myelopathy showed the greatest TCR clonal expansion, multiple sclerosis showed the least, falling below healthy controls.

This CDR3 has 15 amino acids. Trimming took off 1 base at V and 1 base at J, with 13 bases between the two ends. Per germline, CDR1 DFQATT and CDR2 SNEGSKA (reference sequence). In every sequencing run, more than 170 million TCR-beta sequences were generated from 15-18 subjects. MiXCR, applied by TCRdb to the 5' RACE reads, yields one record per CDR3 protein. This table has about 80,000 distinct CDR3 sequences, around 9.9% appearing once. Sequenced material: PBMCs. This clonotype originated in a man aged 45-65 years in good health. The J gene is TRBJ1-1, the V gene TRBV20-1; the D gene is possibly TRBD1 (6 bases). The CDR3 coding sequence is TGCAGTGCTAGAGGTGAGGGACACCCGAACACTGAAGCTTTCTTT. This translates into CSARGEGHPNTEAFF.